Below, 25 T cell receptor beta chains from the same sample are listed, as sequenced in a study of T cells in Graves' hyperthyroidism and ophthalmopathy. RNA transcripts served as the template for amplifying TCR beta CDR3 regions. The HTBI primer set drove a first-round RT-PCR of the TCR CDR3. TCRdb processed the multiplex PCR reads anew with MiXCR; each CDR3 protein has one entry. The sample has 650,000 to 750,000 distinct CDR3 sequences; about 15% are singletons. Specimen: blood. These TCRs come from a woman aged 18 to 35 with Graves' hyperthyroidism.

This clonotype is a singleton in its sample. The rearrangement joins TRBV5-1 to TRBJ1-1; no firm D call. CDR3 length: 15 residues. CDR1 and CDR2 from the germline V gene are SGHRS and YFSETQ. Between the trimmed V and J ends, which lost 3 bases and 5 bases, there was a span of 17 bases. Here the CDR3 DNA reads TGCGCCAGCAGCTACGATCGAGGGTGGAAGACTGAAGCTTTCTTT. It translates to CASSYDRGWKTEAFF.

The CDR3 sequence is CASRDLMINTEAFF. CDR3 sequence (DNA): TGTGCCAGTAGGGACCTGATGATTAACACTGAAGCTTTCTTT. The V gene is TRBV19, the J gene TRBJ1-1; no firm D call. Trimming took off 6 bases at V and 2 bases at J, with 13 bases between the two ends. The CDR3 has 14 amino acids. The germline CDR1 and CDR2 sequences are LNHDA and SQIVND (reference sequence).

This clonotype has only a few counts. The chain has TRBV7-2 and TRBJ1-1; no reliable D call. The CDR3 extends over 15 amino acids. Deletions cut 1 base from V and 4 bases from J, with 13 bases between. The germline V gene encodes CDR1 SGHTA and CDR2 FQGNSA. In nucleotides, the CDR3 is TGTGCCAGCAGCTTAGTCCCGGTACGGAGCACTGAAGCTTTCTTT. This sequence encodes CASSLVPVRSTEAFF.

A few counts support this clonotype. The J gene is TRBJ2-3, the V gene TRBV7-9; D is possibly TRBD1 (5 bases). Germline-derived CDR1 and CDR2 are SEHNR and FQNEAQ (reference sequence). V lost 7 bases, J lost 0 bases, and 20 bases lay in between. This CDR3 is built from 17 residues. Here the CDR3 DNA reads TGTGCCAGCACCCTCCCCCCGGCCAGGGCTAGCACAGATACGCAGTATTTT. Residues: CASTLPPARASTDTQYF.

The sample holds a few counts of this clonotype. The CDR3: CASRPGTVFGEQYF. The CDR3 bases are TGTGCCAGCAGGCCCGGGACGGTGTTTGGCGAGCAGTACTTC. The V and J genes are TRBV2 and TRBJ2-7; D is possibly TRBD1 or TRBD2 (5 bases each). Germline V gene lookup returns CDR1 SNHLY and CDR2 FYNNEI. The V end lost 6 bases, the J end lost 6 bases, and 18 bases lay between the germline ends. This CDR3 region has 14 residues. The full variable domain, with the rest looked up from reference TRBV2 and TRBJ2-7, is EPEVTQTPSHQVTQMGQEVILRCVPISNHLYFYWYRQILGQKVEFLVSFYNNEISEKSEIFDDQFSVERPDGSNFTLKIRSTKLEDSAMYFCASRPGTVFGEQYFGPGTRLTVT.

At least ten counts were recorded for this clonotype. The chain links TRBV6-2 or TRBV6-3 to TRBJ2-7; D is unclear. V lost 4 bases and J lost 0, with 7 bases in between. Germline V lookup: CDR1 MNHEY, CDR2 SVGEGT. The length of the CDR3 is 13 residues. CDR3 sequence reads: CASSSTVSYEQYF. CDR3 coding DNA: TGTGCCAGCAGTTCAACAGTCTCCTACGAGCAGTACTTC.

This clonotype was picked up many times. The CDR3 reads CASSLALGTTYEQYF. The CDR3 bases are TGTGCCAGCAGTTTAGCCCTCGGGACTACCTACGAGCAGTACTTC. The rearrangement links TRBV12-3 or TRBV12-4 to TRBJ2-7, with TRBD2 matching 7 bases. With 0 bases clipped from V and 2 bases from J, the junction kept 4 bases outside the gene matches. The length of the CDR3 is 15 residues.

Many counts were recorded for this clonotype. The chain carries TRBV7-9 and TRBJ2-7; 12 bases agree with TRBD1. This CDR3 spans 13 amino acids. The germline gives CDR1 SEHNR, CDR2 FQNEAQ (reference sequence). Unmatched junction bases numbered 3, after V lost 5 bases and J lost 7 bases. The CDR3 here is CASSRGQGAEQYF. The CDR3 bases are TGTGCCAGCAGCCGGGGACAGGGGGCAGAGCAGTACTTC.

This clonotype was detected ten times or more. The junction departs from germline at one end; a sequencing error may be responsible. The gene calls are TRBV11-1 and TRBJ2-1, with 7 bases that match TRBD1. The CDR3 has 15 residues. The germline V gene has CDR1 SGHAT and CDR2 FQDESV (reference sequence). In DNA form, the CDR3 reads TGTGCCAGCAGCCTACGACTACTAGGGGGCAATGAGCATTTCTTC. Protein sequence: CASSLRLLGGNEHFF.

Many counts were recorded for this clonotype. The chain couples TRBV20-1 to TRBJ2-5, with D possibly matching TRBD1 (6 bases). Germline CDR1 DFQATT, CDR2 SNEGSKA (reference sequence). There are 13 residues in the CDR3. With 6 bases removed from V and 0 bases from J, the gap between germline ends came to 11 bases. The CDR3 spells CSATTGNQETQYF. The CDR3 nucleotides read TGCAGTGCCACAACAGGGAACCAAGAGACCCAGTACTTC.

J is TRBJ2-4 and V is TRBV7-9, with unresolved D. The CDR3 is 16 amino acids. Germline lookup yields CDR1 SEHNR and CDR2 FQNEAQ (reference sequence). The V end lost 4 bases, the J end lost 0 bases, and 13 bases lay between the germline ends. CDR3 in amino acids: CASSSPERIAKNIQYF. DNA for the CDR3: TGTGCCAGCAGCTCCCCAGAGAGAATAGCCAAAAACATTCAGTACTTC.

This clonotype was seen ten or more times. The chain uses TRBV28 and TRBJ2-5; D may be TRBD1 or TRBD2 (5 bases each). Germline assignment: CDR1 MDHEN and CDR2 SYDVKM. The CDR3 length is 12 residues. Trimming stripped 2 bases from V and 10 bases from J, with 11 bases between. The CDR3 protein is CASSLGDRSQYF. CDR3 DNA sequence: TGTGCCAGCAGTTTAGGGGACCGTAGCCAGTACTTC.

This clonotype was seen many times. The chain joins TRBV20-1 to TRBJ2-7; D gene uncertain. CDR1 DFQATT and CDR2 SNEGSKA come from the germline V gene (reference sequence). The CDR3 sequence is 12 residues long. Trimming cost V 3 bases and J 1 base, with 7 bases left between them. CDR3 sequence: CSARGGSYEQYF. CDR3 nucleotide sequence: TGCAGTGCTAGGGGCGGATCCTACGAGCAGTACTTC.

This clonotype was observed many times. This chain joins TRBV11-2 and TRBJ2-1; 8 nucleotides agree with TRBD2. Germline V gives CDR1 SGHAT, CDR2 FQNNGV. The V gene end was trimmed by 3 bases and the J gene end by 2 bases; junction bases not matched to a gene: 9. The CDR3 is 17 residues long. The CDR3 region is CASSLRAGVAPYNEQFF. The DNA for the CDR3 is TGTGCCAGCAGCTTGAGAGCGGGGGTGGCCCCCTACAATGAGCAGTTCTTC.

CDR3 protein: CASSRSDRTSTDTQYF. The CDR3 region has the DNA TGTGCCAGTAGTCGATCGGACAGAACTAGCACAGATACGCAGTATTTT. V usage is TRBV19 and J usage is TRBJ2-3, with D possibly matching TRBD1 (6 bases). CDR1 is LNHDA and CDR2 is SQIVND in the germline V gene (reference sequence). The ends were cut back, 5 bases at V and 0 bases at J, with 15 bases in the middle. The CDR3 has 16 residues. Complete variable domain (other parts from reference TRBV19 and TRBJ2-3): DGGITQSPKYLFRKEGQNVTLSCEQNLNHDAMYWYRQDPGQGLRLIYYSQIVNDFQKGDIAEGYSVSREKKESFPLTVTSAQKNPTAFYLCASSRSDRTSTDTQYFGPGTRLTVL.

This clonotype was seen at least ten times. The V gene is TRBV12-3 or TRBV12-4, the J gene TRBJ2-7; 7 bases map to TRBD2. The CDR3 spans 14 residues. The ends lost 0 bases at V and 4 bases at J; junction bases unmatched: 3. The CDR3 nucleotides read TGTGCCAGCAGTTTAGCGGGAGGGCGATACGAGCAGTACTTC. It yields the protein CASSLAGGRYEQYF.

This clonotype has ten or more counts. The chain combines TRBV7-2 with TRBJ2-7; 9 bases align to TRBD1. Trimming at V came to 5 bases and at J to 1 base, leaving 6 bases not matched to a gene. CDR3 length equals 15 residues. The germline V gene has CDR1 SGHTA and CDR2 FQGNSA. CDR3 in amino acids: CASSHSGTGSYEQYF. CDR3 bases: TGTGCCAGCAGCCACTCCGGGACAGGGTCCTACGAGCAGTACTTC.

This clonotype was observed many times. The CDR3 reads CASQGGNQPQHF. DNA of the CDR3: TGTGCCTCACAGGGGGGCAATCAGCCCCAGCATTTT. This rearrangement joins TRBV30 to TRBJ1-5; 8 nucleotides align to TRBD1. The V gene's germline CDR1 is GTSNPN and CDR2 SVGIG (reference sequence). The length of the CDR3 is 12 residues. Germline trimming cut 7 bases from V and 2 bases from J; bases unmatched to any gene: 1.

The chain combines TRBV11-3 with TRBJ1-3, with D uncertain. From germline, CDR1 is SGHNT and CDR2 YENEEA. V was pared by 6 bases and J by 0 bases, with 9 bases between. The CDR3 covers 14 residues. In DNA form, the CDR3 reads TGTGCCAGCAGGGCATCTTTCTCTGGAAACACCATATATTTT. Protein product: CASRASFSGNTIYF.

This clonotype was counted between two and nine times. The J gene is TRBJ2-7, the V gene TRBV2, with D possibly being TRBD1 (6 bases). The germline CDR1 and CDR2 sequences are SNHLY and FYNNEI. V was pared by 6 bases and J by 3 bases, with 9 bases between. There are 12 residues in the CDR3. This CDR3 reads CASRADSYEQYF. The CDR3 DNA follows: TGTGCCAGCAGGGCGGACAGCTACGAGCAGTACTTC.

This clonotype was counted many times. This chain connects TRBV20-1 to TRBJ2-3; perhaps TRBD1 as D (6 bases). Trimming left V 6 bases short and J 1 base short, with 17 bases between. The CDR3 runs to 15 residues. The V gene's germline CDR1 is DFQATT and CDR2 SNEGSKA (reference sequence). The CDR3 nucleotides read TGCAGTGCCACCCAGCGGACAGCCGGCACAGATACGCAGTATTTT. It encodes CSATQRTAGTDTQYF.

CDR3 bases: TGCGCCAGCAGTGGGACGGGCATCCGTACGCAGTATTTT. This translates into CASSGTGIRTQYF. The J gene is TRBJ2-3, the V gene TRBV10-1; D not resolved. From germline, CDR1 is WNHNN and CDR2 SYGVQD (reference sequence). This CDR3 comprises 13 residues. Deletions cut 4 bases from V and 8 bases from J, with 13 bases between.

V and J are TRBV6-2 or TRBV6-3 and TRBJ2-3; 13 bases map to TRBD2. The CDR3 has 17 residues. Germline CDR1 reads MNHEY; CDR2 reads SVGEGT. Germline trimming cut 6 bases from V and 4 bases from J; bases unmatched to any gene: 10. This chain's CDR3 is CASRTRGLAGVPDTQYF. CDR3 nucleotide sequence: TGTGCCAGCAGGACGCGAGGACTAGCGGGAGTCCCAGATACGCAGTATTTT.

This clonotype appeared many times. The gene calls are TRBV28 and TRBJ2-1; tentative D call: TRBD2 (7 bases). Between the trimmed V and J ends, which lost 7 bases and 11 bases, there was a span of 24 bases. Germline CDR1 and CDR2: MDHEN and SYDVKM. This CDR3 has 15 amino acids. CDR3 region: CASTLGGEGRRKQFF. In nucleotides, the CDR3 is TGTGCCAGCACTCTAGGGGGGGAGGGCCGAAGGAAGCAGTTCTTC.

This clonotype was picked up a small number of times. The CDR3 region is CASSLSPTGTMGSPLHF. Here the CDR3 DNA reads TGTGCCAGCAGTTTATCCCCCACCGGGACCATGGGGTCACCCCTCCACTTT. The chain couples TRBV27 to TRBJ1-6, with a possible D match to TRBD1 (5 bases). From germline, CDR1 is MNHEY and CDR2 SMNVEV (reference sequence). Trimming removed 0 bases at V and 10 bases at J, with 19 bases between. There are 17 residues in the CDR3.